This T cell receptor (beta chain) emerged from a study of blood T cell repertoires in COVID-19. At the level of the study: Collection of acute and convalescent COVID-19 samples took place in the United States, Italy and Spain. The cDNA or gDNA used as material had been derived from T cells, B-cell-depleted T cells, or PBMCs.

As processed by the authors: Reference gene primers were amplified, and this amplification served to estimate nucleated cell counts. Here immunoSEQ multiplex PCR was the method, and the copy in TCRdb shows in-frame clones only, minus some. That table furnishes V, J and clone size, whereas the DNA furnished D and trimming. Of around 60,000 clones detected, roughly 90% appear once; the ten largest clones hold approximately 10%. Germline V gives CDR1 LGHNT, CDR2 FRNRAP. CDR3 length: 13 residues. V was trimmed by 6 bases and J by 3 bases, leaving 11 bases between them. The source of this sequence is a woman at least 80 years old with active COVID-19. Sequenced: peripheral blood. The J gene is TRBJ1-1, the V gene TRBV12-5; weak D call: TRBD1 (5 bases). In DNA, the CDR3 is TGTGCTAGTGGGCGGGACGTGGACACTGAAGCTTTCTTT. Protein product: CASGRDVDTEAFF.